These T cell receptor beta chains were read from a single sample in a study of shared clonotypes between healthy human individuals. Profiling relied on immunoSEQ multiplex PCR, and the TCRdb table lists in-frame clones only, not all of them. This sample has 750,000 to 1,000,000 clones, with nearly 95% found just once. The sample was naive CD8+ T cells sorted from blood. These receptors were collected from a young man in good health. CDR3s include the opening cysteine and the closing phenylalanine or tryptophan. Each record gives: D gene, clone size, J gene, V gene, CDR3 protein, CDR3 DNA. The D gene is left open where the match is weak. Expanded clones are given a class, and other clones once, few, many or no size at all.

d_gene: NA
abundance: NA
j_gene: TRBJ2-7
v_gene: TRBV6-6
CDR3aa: CASSYIKEGGGEQYF
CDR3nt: TGTGCCAGCAGTTACATCAAAGAGGGAGGGGGCGAGCAGTACTTC

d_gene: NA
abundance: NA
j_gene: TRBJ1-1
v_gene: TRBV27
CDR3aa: CASRIGQNTEAFF
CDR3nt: TGTGCCAGCAGGATCGGACAGAACACTGAAGCTTTCTTT

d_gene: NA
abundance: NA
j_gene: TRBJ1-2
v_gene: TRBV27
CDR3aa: CASRPMVGANYGYTF
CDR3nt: TGTGCCAGCAGACCGATGGTGGGAGCTAACTATGGCTACACCTTC

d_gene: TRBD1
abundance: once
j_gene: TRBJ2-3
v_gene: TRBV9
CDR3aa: CASSEVTGTGITDTQYF
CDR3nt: TGTGCCAGCAGCGAAGTAACCGGGACAGGGATCACAGATACGCAGTATTTT

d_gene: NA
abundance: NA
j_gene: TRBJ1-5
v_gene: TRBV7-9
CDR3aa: CASSGGTLAGQPQHF
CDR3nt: TGTGCCAGCAGCGGGGGGACCTTGGCGGGTCAGCCCCAGCATTTT

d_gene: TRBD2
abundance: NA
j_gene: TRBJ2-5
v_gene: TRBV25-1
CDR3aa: CASSDSGTIQETQYF
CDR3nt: TGTGCCAGCAGTGATAGCGGGACCATCCAAGAGACCCAGTACTTC

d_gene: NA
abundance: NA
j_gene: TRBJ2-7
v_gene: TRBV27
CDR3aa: CASSLGETYEQYF
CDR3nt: TGTGCCAGCAGTTTGGGCGAGACCTACGAGCAGTACTTC

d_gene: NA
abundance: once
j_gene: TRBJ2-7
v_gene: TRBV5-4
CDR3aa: CASSPGRGGYEQYF
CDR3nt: TGTGCCAGCAGCCCAGGACGAGGGGGCTACGAGCAGTACTTC

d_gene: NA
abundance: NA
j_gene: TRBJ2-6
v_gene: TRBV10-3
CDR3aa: CAISESFGTPGANVLTF
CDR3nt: TGTGCCATCAGTGAGTCGTTCGGGACCCCTGGGGCCAACGTCCTGACTTTC

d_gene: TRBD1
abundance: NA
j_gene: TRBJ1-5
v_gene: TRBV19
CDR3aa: CASSPGQGPPQHF
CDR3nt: TGTGCCAGTAGTCCGGGACAGGGGCCGCCCCAGCATTTT

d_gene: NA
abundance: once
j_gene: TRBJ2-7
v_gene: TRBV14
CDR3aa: CASSLPSSYEQYF
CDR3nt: TGTGCCAGCAGTCTTCCGAGCTCCTACGAGCAGTACTTC

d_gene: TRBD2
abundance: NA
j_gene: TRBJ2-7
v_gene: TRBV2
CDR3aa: CASRGHSGSYEQYF
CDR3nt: TGTGCCAGCAGGGGACATAGCGGGAGTTACGAGCAGTACTTC

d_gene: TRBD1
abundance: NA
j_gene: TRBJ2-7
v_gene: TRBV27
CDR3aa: CASSFGAGGLYEQYF
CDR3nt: TGTGCCAGCAGTTTCGGGGCAGGGGGTTTGTACGAGCAGTACTTC

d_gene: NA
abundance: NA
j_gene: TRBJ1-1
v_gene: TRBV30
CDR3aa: CAWTGDKTEAFF
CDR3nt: TGTGCCTGGACAGGGGATAAGACTGAAGCTTTCTTT

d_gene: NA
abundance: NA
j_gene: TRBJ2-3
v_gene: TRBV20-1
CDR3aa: CSPRADTQYF
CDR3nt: TGCAGTCCAAGGGCGGATACGCAGTATTTT

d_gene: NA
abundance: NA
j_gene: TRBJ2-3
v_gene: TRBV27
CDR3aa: CASSLGRGDTQYF
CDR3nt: TGTGCCAGCAGTTTAGGGCGTGGAGATACGCAGTATTTT

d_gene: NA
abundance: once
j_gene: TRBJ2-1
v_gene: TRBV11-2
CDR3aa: CASRRPGQGINNEQFF
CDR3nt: TGTGCCAGCAGACGGCCGGGACAAGGAATCAACAATGAGCAGTTCTTC

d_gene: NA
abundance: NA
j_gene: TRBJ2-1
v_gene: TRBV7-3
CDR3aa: CASSPTISYNEQFF
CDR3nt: TGTGCCAGCAGCCCGACTATCTCCTACAATGAGCAGTTCTTC

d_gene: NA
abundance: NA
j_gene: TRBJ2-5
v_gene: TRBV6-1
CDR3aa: CASRKFDRQGETQYF
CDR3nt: TGTGCCAGCAGAAAATTCGACAGGCAGGGAGAGACCCAGTACTTC

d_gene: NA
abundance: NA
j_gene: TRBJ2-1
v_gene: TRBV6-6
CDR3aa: CASSPTGPTHNEQFF
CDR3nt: TGTGCCAGCAGCCCGACAGGACCTACCCACAATGAGCAGTTCTTC

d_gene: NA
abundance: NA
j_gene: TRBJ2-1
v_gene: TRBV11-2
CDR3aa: CASSSLVFVNEQFF
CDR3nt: TGTGCCAGCAGCTCCTTAGTGTTCGTTAATGAGCAGTTCTTC

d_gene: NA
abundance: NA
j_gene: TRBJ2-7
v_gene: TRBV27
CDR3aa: CASPFAGEPYEQYF
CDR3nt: TGTGCCAGTCCATTCGCAGGCGAGCCCTACGAGCAGTACTTC

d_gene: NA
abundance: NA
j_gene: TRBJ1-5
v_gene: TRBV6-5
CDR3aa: CASSELGGVEPQHF
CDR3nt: TGTGCCAGCAGCGAATTGGGGGGCGTGGAGCCCCAGCATTTT

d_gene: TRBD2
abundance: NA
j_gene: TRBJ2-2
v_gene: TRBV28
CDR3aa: CASSLVAGENTGELFF
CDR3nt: TGTGCCAGCAGTTTAGTAGCGGGGGAGAACACCGGGGAGCTGTTTTTT

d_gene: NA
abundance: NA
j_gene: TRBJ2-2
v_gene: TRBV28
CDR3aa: CASNKGEVNTGELFF
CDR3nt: TGTGCCAGCAACAAGGGGGAGGTTAACACCGGGGAGCTGTTTTTT

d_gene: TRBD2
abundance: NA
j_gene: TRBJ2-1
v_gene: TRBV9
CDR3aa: CASSEPVAGPSSGEQFF
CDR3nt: TGTGCCAGCAGCGAACCCGTAGCGGGACCTAGCTCGGGTGAGCAGTTCTTC

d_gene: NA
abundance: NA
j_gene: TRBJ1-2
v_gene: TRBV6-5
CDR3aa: CASSYADQGDGYTF
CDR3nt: TGTGCCAGCAGTTACGCTGACCAGGGCGATGGCTACACCTTC

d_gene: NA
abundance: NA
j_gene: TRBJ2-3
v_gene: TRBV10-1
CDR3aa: CASITAQGSGGTDTQYF
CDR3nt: TGCGCCAGCATTACAGCACAAGGGAGCGGTGGCACAGATACGCAGTATTTT

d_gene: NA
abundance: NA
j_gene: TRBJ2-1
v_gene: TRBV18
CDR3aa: CASSSGSSNEQFF
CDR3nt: TGTGCCAGCTCAAGCGGCTCGAGCAATGAGCAGTTCTTC

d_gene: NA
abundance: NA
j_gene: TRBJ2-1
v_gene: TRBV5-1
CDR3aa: CASSFMTGSSYNEQFF
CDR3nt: TGCGCCAGCAGCTTCATGACTGGGAGCTCCTACAATGAGCAGTTCTTC

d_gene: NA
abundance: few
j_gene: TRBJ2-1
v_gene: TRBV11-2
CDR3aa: CASSHEGYNEQFF
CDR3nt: TGTGCCAGCAGCCACGAGGGATACAATGAGCAGTTCTTC

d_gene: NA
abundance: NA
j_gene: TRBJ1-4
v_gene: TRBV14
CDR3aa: CASSQDRATNEKLFF
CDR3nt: TGTGCCAGCAGCCAAGATCGGGCAACTAATGAAAAACTGTTTTTT

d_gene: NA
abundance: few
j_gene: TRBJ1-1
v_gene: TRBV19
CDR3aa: CASSLASFGTEAFF
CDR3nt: TGTGCCAGTAGCCTAGCCTCTTTTGGGACTGAAGCTTTCTTT

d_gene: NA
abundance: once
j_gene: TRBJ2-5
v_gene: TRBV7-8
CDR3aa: CASSFQAPGVETQYF
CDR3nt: TGTGCCAGCAGCTTCCAGGCACCCGGGGTAGAGACCCAGTACTTC

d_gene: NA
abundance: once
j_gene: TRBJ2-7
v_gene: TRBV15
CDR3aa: CATSPRRKDEQYF
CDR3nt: TGTGCCACCAGCCCCAGGAGGAAGGATGAGCAGTACTTC

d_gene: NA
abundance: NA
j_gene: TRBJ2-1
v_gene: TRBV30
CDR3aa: CAWSEGVNEQFF
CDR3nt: TGTGCCTGGAGTGAAGGGGTGAATGAGCAGTTCTTC

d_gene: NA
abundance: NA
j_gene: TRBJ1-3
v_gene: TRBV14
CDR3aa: CASSQGRYSGNTIYF
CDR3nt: TGTGCCAGCAGCCAAGGCCGATACTCTGGAAACACCATATATTTT

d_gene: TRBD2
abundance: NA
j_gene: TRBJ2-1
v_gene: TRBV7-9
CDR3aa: CAHGLAGLHEQFF
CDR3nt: TGTGCCCACGGACTAGCGGGACTTCATGAGCAGTTCTTC

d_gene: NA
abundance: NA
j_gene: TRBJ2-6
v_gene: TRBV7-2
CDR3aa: CASSSRNSGANVLTF
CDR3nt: TGTGCCAGCAGCTCGCGGAACTCTGGGGCCAACGTCCTGACTTTC

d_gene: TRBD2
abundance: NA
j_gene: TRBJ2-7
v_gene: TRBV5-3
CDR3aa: CARSLGTGCGTSGSYEQYF
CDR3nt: TGTGCCAGAAGCTTGGGCACGGGATGCGGGACTAGCGGCTCCTACGAGCAGTACTTC

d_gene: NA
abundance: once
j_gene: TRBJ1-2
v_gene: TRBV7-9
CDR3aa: CASSLIHAENYGYTF
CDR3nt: TGTGCCAGCAGCTTAATTCACGCGGAGAACTATGGCTACACCTTC